This is a list of T cell receptor beta chains from one sample in a study of T cells expressing NK-cell markers. TCRdb re-called the 5' RACE reads; every CDR3 protein appears as one record, without DNA. The specimen's table records roughly 390,000 distinct CDR3 sequences. The sequencing input was blood T cells: a sorted CD56 or NKG2C T cell subset, CD4+ or CD8+ T cells, or bulk PBMC T cells (not recorded which). The receptors come from a man aged 18 to 69 in good health. The CDR3 runs from the conserved cysteine through the conserved F or W.

v_call	j_call	cdr3_length	cdr3_aa
TRBV5-1	TRBJ1-4	15	CASSWADRRSEKLFF
TRBV6-5	TRBJ1-6	15	CASSLDRGIDSPLHF
TRBV5-1	TRBJ2-5	13	CASTSAGGQTQYF
TRBV30	TRBJ2-1	13	CAWSEGTGAGQFF
TRBV7-9	TRBJ1-5	15	CASSLLGGNLQPQHF
TRBV20-1	TRBJ2-2	12	CSASNPTGELFF
TRBV2	TRBJ2-5	14	CASIRGQGGETQYF
TRBV12-5	TRBJ1-1	14	CASGQGGMNTEAFF
TRBV4-2	TRBJ2-3	20	CASSQALAAVSSPIKDTQYF
TRBV28	TRBJ2-2	15	CASRADRVGPGELFF
TRBV7-2	TRBJ2-3	15	CASSRGQLLTDTQYF
TRBV5-1	TRBJ1-6	15	CASSLVGGENSPLHF
TRBV7-9	TRBJ2-4	16	CASSPGQGGPKNIQYF
TRBV11-2	TRBJ2-7	13	CASSLGQEGEQYF
TRBV4-2	TRBJ2-3	16	CASSQDFGLSTDTQYF
TRBV11-2	TRBJ2-1	14	CASSLARLANEQFF
TRBV29-1	TRBJ2-1	17	CSVEGGGRGYSYNEQFF
TRBV29-1	TRBJ2-1	12	CSVRPDLNEQFF
TRBV5-1	TRBJ1-1	16	CASSLGGLSLNTEAFF
TRBV11-2	TRBJ2-5	14	CASSYSGPGETQYF
TRBV30	TRBJ2-5	12	CAWRAYQETQYF
TRBV20-1	TRBJ1-1	13	CSARVGVSTEAFF
TRBV5-1	TRBJ2-1	16	CASSWDRRGIYNEQFF
TRBV5-1	TRBJ1-1	17	CASSSRLQGARDTEAFF
TRBV27	TRBJ2-3	16	CASSWKSGGGTDTQYF
TRBV18	TRBJ2-3	14	CASSPQQGTDTQYF
TRBV18	TRBJ2-1	15	CASSGTGALYNEQFF
TRBV5-5	TRBJ2-5	15	CASSLPGYNQETQYF
TRBV5-5	TRBJ2-2	14	CASSLRLVPGELFF
TRBV19	TRBJ1-2	16	CASSIKYQGSNYGYTF
TRBV5-5	TRBJ1-3	16	CASSVDRGSSGNTIYF
TRBV5-5	TRBJ2-1	13	CASSTIYRVEQFF
TRBV5-1	TRBJ1-4	13	CASTWGDNEKLFF
TRBV18	TRBJ2-5	16	CASSPRVADRGETQYF
TRBV14	TRBJ2-2	19	CASSRGLAALGLNTGELFF